The 16 T cell receptor beta chains given below trace back to one sample, sequenced in a study of response to subunit inactivated influenza vaccine. TCRdb analysed the RT-PCR reads with MiXCR anew, one entry per CDR3 protein. The table records more than 600,000 distinct CDR3 sequences, approximately 18% of them present only once. The sequencing here drew on PBMCs from blood, taken 4 to 6 days after vaccination. These receptor sequences come from a man aged 45-65 years who received an inactivated influenza vaccine.

The chain joins TRBV20-1 to TRBJ2-7; possibly TRBD1 for D (6 bases). V was cut by 3 bases and J by 1 base, with 13 bases left in between. Germline V gives CDR1 DFQATT, CDR2 SNEGSKA (reference sequence). The CDR3 extends over 14 amino acids. CDR3 amino acids: CSASLRGGSYEQYF. CDR3 bases: TGCAGTGCTAGTCTGAGAGGGGGTTCCTACGAGCAGTACTTC.

This clonotype was counted ten times or more. The CDR3 is CASSLVNYEQYF. CDR3 bases: TGTGCCAGCAGCTTAGTCAACTACGAGCAGTACTTC. V usage is TRBV13 and J usage is TRBJ2-7; D is unclear. The CDR3 spans 12 residues. Germline V gives CDR1 PRHDT, CDR2 FYEKMQ (reference sequence). With 1 base removed from V and 3 bases from J, the gap between germline ends came to 4 bases. The variable domain in full, with the rest retrieved from reference TRBV13 and TRBJ2-7, is AAGVIQSPRHLIKEKRETATLKCYPIPRHDTVYWYQQGPGQDPQFLISFYEKMQSDKGSIPDRFSAQQFSDYHSELNMSSLELGDSALYFCASSLVNYEQYFGPGTRLTVT.

This clonotype was detected many times. V gene TRBV12-3 or TRBV12-4 combines with J gene TRBJ2-7, with unresolved D. This CDR3 is 12 amino acids long. Trimming stripped 2 bases from V and 2 bases from J, with 4 bases between. CDR3 in amino acids: CASSLTAYEQYF. CDR3 coding DNA: TGTGCCAGCAGTTTAACTGCCTACGAGCAGTACTTC.

This clonotype was detected ten times or more. This chain uses TRBV9 with TRBJ2-7; D unclear. From germline, CDR1 is SGDLS and CDR2 YYNGEE. Trimming removed 0 bases from V and 3 bases from J, with 13 bases in between. The CDR3 runs 15 residues. CDR3 in DNA: TGTGCCAGCAGCGTAGCAGCGCAGCCGGGCTACGAGCAGTACTTC. Its protein product is CASSVAAQPGYEQYF.

The sample holds a few counts of this clonotype. V and J are TRBV5-1 and TRBJ2-7; a possible D gene is TRBD2 (6 bases). Germline CDR1 reads SGHRS; CDR2 reads YFSETQ. The CDR3 has 16 amino acids. V dropped 4 bases and J dropped 1 base, with 18 bases sitting between them. This chain's CDR3 is CASSPTSGTASYEQYF. CDR3 nucleotides: TGCGCCAGCAGCCCTACCTCCGGGACTGCGTCCTACGAGCAGTACTTC.

This clonotype was recorded at least ten times. The rearrangement links TRBV5-6 to TRBJ1-1; no clear D gene. CDR1 and CDR2 (germline): SGHDT, YYEEEE. CDR3 length: 11 amino acids. V was pared by 5 bases and J by 4 bases, with 6 bases between. DNA of the CDR3: TGTGCCAGCAGTTTTAGCACTGAAGCTTTCTTT. Translating gives CASSFSTEAFF.

This clonotype came up a few times. The chain is built from TRBV12-3 or TRBV12-4 and TRBJ2-3; 8 bases match TRBD2. The CDR3 extends over 15 amino acids. The V gene end was trimmed by 3 bases and the J gene end by 0 bases; junction bases not matched to a gene: 2. The CDR3 here is CASSLRGASTDTQYF. The CDR3 coding sequence is TGTGCCAGCAGTTTGCGGGGGGCCAGCACAGATACGCAGTATTTT.

Only a few counts were recorded for this clonotype. V and J are TRBV2 and TRBJ1-5; 7 bases align to TRBD1. In germline, CDR1 is SNHLY, CDR2 FYNNEI. CDR3 size: 14 residues. With 6 bases clipped from V and 3 bases from J, the junction kept 5 bases outside the gene matches. CDR3 loop: CASRAGTDNQPQHF. The CDR3 region has the DNA TGTGCCAGCAGAGCCGGGACAGACAATCAGCCCCAGCATTTT.

The CDR3 is CSASEGGGLIIKGYTF. CDR3 bases: TGCAGTGCTAGTGAAGGGGGCGGACTGATTATAAAGGGCTACACCTTC. This chain links TRBV20-1 with TRBJ1-2; 7 positions agree with TRBD1. The ends lost 3 bases at V and 8 bases at J; junction bases unmatched: 18. The CDR3 runs to 16 residues. Germline-derived CDR1 and CDR2 are DFQATT and SNEGSKA (reference sequence).

This clonotype was seen more than once but under ten times. The chain recombines TRBV20-1 with TRBJ2-5; unclear D gene. This CDR3 region has 15 residues. V lost 1 base to trimming and J lost 2 bases, with 14 bases between them. The germline gives CDR1 DFQATT, CDR2 SNEGSKA (reference sequence). CDR3 in amino acids: CSARASRYDQETQYF. The CDR3 DNA reads TGCAGTGCTAGAGCCAGCCGGTACGATCAAGAGACCCAGTACTTC.

The chain carries TRBV7-6 and TRBJ1-3; D call uncertain. Germline lookup yields CDR1 SGHVS and CDR2 FNYEAQ. V was clipped by 5 bases and J by 4 bases, with 21 bases between them. This CDR3 is 17 amino acids long. Here the CDR3 DNA reads TGTGCCAGCAGCGATGAGAAGGAGCTGCATTCCGGAAACACCATATATTTT. Translating gives CASSDEKELHSGNTIYF.

This clonotype has ten or more counts. The gene calls are TRBV5-1 and TRBJ2-2; tentative D call: TRBD2 (7 bases). The V and J ends lost 7 bases and 5 bases respectively, with 21 bases between them. This CDR3 is 16 amino acids long. Germline values: CDR1 SGHRS, CDR2 YFSETQ. DNA for the CDR3: TGCGCCAGCTTGCCGGGAGGCGGGGGCAGAACCGGGGAGCTGTTTTTT. This translates into CASLPGGGGRTGELFF.

This clonotype has only a few counts. J is TRBJ2-2 and V is TRBV28; TRBD2 matches at 7 bases. Germline CDR1 is MDHEN and CDR2 is SYDVKM. This CDR3 is 14 amino acids long. The V gene end was trimmed by 10 bases and the J gene end by 2 bases; junction bases not matched to a gene: 7. The CDR3 nucleotides are TGTGCCACAATAGCGGGTTCCAACACCGGGGAGCTGTTTTTT. It codes for CATIAGSNTGELFF.

This clonotype was observed many times. The genes are TRBV7-9 and TRBJ1-2; D is ambiguous. From germline, CDR1 is SEHNR and CDR2 FQNEAQ (reference sequence). V dropped 5 bases and J dropped 7 bases, with 14 bases sitting between them. CDR3 size: 13 residues. The CDR3 nucleotides read TGTGCCAGCAGCCCCGACACGAGGGCTGGCTACACCTTC. Protein product: CASSPDTRAGYTF. Full variable domain (rest looked up from reference TRBV7-9 and TRBJ1-2): DTGVSQNPRHKITKRGQNVTFRCDPISEHNRLYWYRQTLGQGPEFLTYFQNEAQLEKSRLLSDRFSAERPKGSFSTLEIQRTEQGDSAMYLCASSPDTRAGYTFGSGTRLTVV.

In this sample, this clonotype turned up many times. V usage is TRBV20-1 and J usage is TRBJ1-2; 7 bases are shared with TRBD1. V was clipped by 0 bases and J by 0 bases; unmatched bases: 7. Per the germline V gene, CDR1 is DFQATT and CDR2 is SNEGSKA (reference sequence). There are 16 residues in the CDR3. CDR3 region: CSARETGTAPNYGYTF. The CDR3, as DNA: TGCAGTGCTAGAGAGACGGGGACAGCGCCTAACTATGGCTACACCTTC.

The CDR3 protein is CAISLTGVPETQYF. DNA for the CDR3: TGTGCCATCAGTTTGACAGGGGTCCCTGAGACCCAGTACTTC. The V gene is TRBV10-3, the J gene TRBJ2-5, with TRBD1 identical over 8 bases. V shed 5 bases and J 5 bases; nucleotides not matched to a gene: 7. This CDR3 contains 14 residues. CDR1 and CDR2 (germline): ENHRY, SYGVKD.